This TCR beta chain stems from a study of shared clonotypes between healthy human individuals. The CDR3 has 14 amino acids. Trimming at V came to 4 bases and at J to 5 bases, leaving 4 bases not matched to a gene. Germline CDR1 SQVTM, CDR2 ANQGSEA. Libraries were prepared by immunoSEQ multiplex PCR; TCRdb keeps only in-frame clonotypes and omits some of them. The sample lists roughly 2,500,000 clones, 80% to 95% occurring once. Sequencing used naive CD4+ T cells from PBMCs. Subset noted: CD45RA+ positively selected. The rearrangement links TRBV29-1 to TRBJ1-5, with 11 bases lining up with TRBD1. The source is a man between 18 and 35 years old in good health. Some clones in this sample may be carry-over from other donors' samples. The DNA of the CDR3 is TGCAGCGTTGGGACAGGGGGCGGTGATCAGCCCCAGCATTTT. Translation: CSVGTGGGDQPQHF.